One and the same sample provided the 30 T cell receptor beta chains below, sequenced in a study of T cell responses to AZD1222 COVID-19 vaccine. This table comes from immunoSEQ multiplex PCR, and its TCRdb copy is limited to in-frame clones, with some not included. The repertoire consists of around 95,000 clones, with around nine tenths occurring once and the leading ten covering more than 15%. The sample was peripheral blood, taken on day 0 of AZD1222 vaccination. Source of these receptors: an adult in good health.

The chain uses TRBV13 and TRBJ2-3; D is perhaps TRBD1 (6 bases). The CDR3 consists of 15 residues. Looked up from germline, CDR1 is PRHDT and CDR2 is FYEKMQ (reference sequence). Trimming took off 0 bases at V and 2 bases at J, with 9 bases between the two ends. Written as DNA, the CDR3 is TGTGCCAGCAGCTTAGGGACAGGCCACACAGATACGCAGTATTTT. Translating it yields CASSLGTGHTDTQYF.

The chain has TRBV7-9 and TRBJ2-5; D is ambiguous. CDR1 is SEHNR, CDR2 FQNEAQ, per germline (reference sequence). Deletions cut 1 base from V and 5 bases from J, with 8 bases between. CDR3 length: 13 residues. CDR3 amino acids: CASSLVALETQYF. In DNA, the CDR3 is TGTGCCAGCAGCTTAGTAGCCCTCGAGACCCAGTACTTC.

J is TRBJ2-2 and V is TRBV5-1; D possibly matches TRBD1 or TRBD2 (5 bases each). Germline V CDR1 and CDR2: SGHRS, YFSETQ. The V and J ends lost 3 bases and 4 bases respectively, with 10 bases between them. The CDR3 has 14 residues. CDR3 DNA: TGCGCCAGCAGCTCCCCAGGGACCACCGGGGAGCTGTTTTTT. This translates into CASSSPGTTGELFF.

The V call is TRBV6-4, the J call TRBJ2-3; perhaps TRBD1 as D (5 bases). The V gene lost 6 bases and the J gene lost 2 bases, with 15 bases spanning the gap. Germline V gene sequence: CDR1 MRHNA, CDR2 SNTAGT. This CDR3 comprises 15 residues. The CDR3 region has the DNA TGTGCCAGCAGGCCCGCAGGGTTCTCCACAGATACGCAGTATTTT. It specifies CASRPAGFSTDTQYF.

V is TRBV5-1 and J is TRBJ1-4; D call uncertain. CDR3 length: 16 amino acids. The germline V and J ends were trimmed by 4 bases and 4 bases, with 17 bases remaining between them. In germline, CDR1 is SGHRS, CDR2 YFSETQ. In nucleotides, the CDR3 is TGCGCCAGCAGCGCGGGGATGAGTCCCGATAATGAAAAACTGTTTTTT. Encoded protein: CASSAGMSPDNEKLFF.

The rearrangement links TRBV5-6 to TRBJ1-3, with D perhaps TRBD1 (6 bases). From germline, CDR1 is SGHDT and CDR2 YYEEEE. V was trimmed by 3 bases and J by 2 bases, leaving 9 bases between them. The CDR3 contains 14 residues. CDR3 loop: CASSYGTTGNTIYF. CDR3 coding DNA: TGTGCCAGCAGCTACGGGACAACTGGAAACACCATATATTTT.

The gene calls are TRBV6-5 and TRBJ1-1; D perhaps matches TRBD1 (6 bases). There are 13 residues in the CDR3. Trimming removed 5 bases at V and 4 bases at J, with 11 bases between. Germline CDR1 is MNHEY and CDR2 is SVGAGI. The CDR3 loop is CASSPVRGTEAFF. For the CDR3, the DNA is TGTGCCAGCAGTCCGGTCAGGGGCACTGAAGCTTTCTTT.

This sequence joins TRBV2 and TRBJ1-1; perhaps TRBD1 as D (6 bases). Per germline, CDR1 SNHLY and CDR2 FYNNEI. The V gene lost 1 base and the J gene lost 7 bases, with 16 bases spanning the gap. The CDR3 is 15 residues long. The CDR3 nucleotides are TGTGCCAGCAGTGAAGTTCCGGGGGGCTCGGGTGAAGCTTTCTTT. The encoded protein is CASSEVPGGSGEAFF.

This clone has only one observation. CDR3 nucleotide sequence: TGCGCCAGCAGTATGGGACAGACCAACACCGGGGAGCTGTTTTTT. It encodes CASSMGQTNTGELFF. The V gene is TRBV5-1, the J gene TRBJ2-2; 7 nucleotides match TRBD1. The length of the CDR3 is 15 residues. The germline V gene encodes CDR1 SGHRS and CDR2 YFSETQ. The trim removed 5 bases at V and 2 bases at J, leaving 6 bases unmatched.

The chain carries TRBV19 and TRBJ1-2, with 7 bases fitting TRBD1. The junction had 8 bases not matched to a gene; V was cut back by 8 bases and J by 8 bases. The CDR3 has 12 residues. The germline CDR1 and CDR2 sequences are LNHDA and SQIVND (reference sequence). CDR3 region: CASAKGALGYTF. CDR3 sequence (DNA): TGTGCCAGTGCCAAGGGGGCGCTAGGCTACACCTTC.

The chain carries TRBV30 and TRBJ2-2; D is undetermined. The CDR3 is made up of 13 amino acids. V lost 8 bases to trimming and J lost 5 bases, with 15 bases between them. Germline V gives CDR1 GTSNPN, CDR2 SVGIG (reference sequence). CDR3 in amino acids: CALDGVGTGELFF. The CDR3 region has the DNA TGTGCCCTGGACGGAGTTGGAACCGGGGAGCTGTTTTTT.

The rearrangement joins TRBV15 to TRBJ2-7; D may match TRBD1 or TRBD2 (6 bases each). The V and J ends lost 8 bases and 2 bases respectively, with 13 bases between them. CDR1 is LNHNV, CDR2 YYDKDF, per germline (reference sequence). CDR3 length equals 13 residues. The CDR3 DNA reads TGTGCCACCCGGGAAGGGGGGACCTACGAGCAGTACTTC. Translated: CATREGGTYEQYF.

The genes are TRBV19 and TRBJ2-2; 9 bases line up with TRBD1. This CDR3 contains 16 residues. Germline CDR1 LNHDA, CDR2 SQIVND (reference sequence). V was pared by 8 bases and J by 3 bases, with 10 bases of the junction left unmatched. The CDR3: CASPPWGQGHTGELFF. The CDR3 coding sequence is TGTGCCAGTCCTCCGTGGGGACAGGGACACACCGGGGAGCTGTTTTTT.

V gene TRBV6-2 or TRBV6-3 combines with J gene TRBJ1-1, with 10 bases lining up with TRBD1. CDR1 and CDR2 (germline): MNHEY, SVGEGT. The CDR3 totals 16 residues. J was trimmed by 3 bases and V by 4 bases; bases with no gene match: 8. In DNA, the CDR3 is TGTGCCAGCAGTTCCAGACAGGGGGCGAGGGACACTGAAGCTTTCTTT. It translates to CASSSRQGARDTEAFF.

The chain has TRBV27 and TRBJ1-2, with D possibly matching TRBD1 (5 bases). Germline V gives CDR1 MNHEY, CDR2 SMNVEV (reference sequence). V lost 3 bases, J lost 8 bases, and 16 bases lay in between. The CDR3 covers 14 residues. The CDR3: CASSFAYGGAGYTF. The CDR3 nucleotides read TGTGCCAGCAGTTTCGCCTACGGGGGTGCGGGCTACACCTTC.

V and J are TRBV5-1 and TRBJ1-1, with D unclear. Trimming shortened V by 5 bases and J by 0 bases, and 5 bases separated the two germline ends. CDR1 is SGHRS, CDR2 YFSETQ, per germline. The CDR3 consists of 12 residues. As DNA, the CDR3 is TGCGCCAGCAGTTCAGTGAACACTGAAGCTTTCTTT. Residues: CASSSVNTEAFF. Filled out from reference TRBV5-1 and TRBJ1-1, the complete variable domain reads KAGVTQTPRYLIKTRGQQVTLSCSPISGHRSVSWYQQTPGQGLQFLFEYFSETQRNKGNFPGRFSGRQFSNSRSEMNVSTLELGDSALYLCASSSVNTEAFFGQGTRLTVV.

This clone was found once. The chain employs TRBV5-1 and TRBJ2-2; no reliable D call. Trimming stripped 2 bases from V and 0 bases from J, with 8 bases between. Germline lookup yields CDR1 SGHRS and CDR2 YFSETQ. There are 15 residues in the CDR3. The CDR3 here is CASSFPGPNTGELFF. CDR3 coding DNA: TGCGCCAGCAGCTTCCCAGGACCGAACACCGGGGAGCTGTTTTTT. Full variable domain (remainder filled in from reference TRBV5-1 and TRBJ2-2): KAGVTQTPRYLIKTRGQQVTLSCSPISGHRSVSWYQQTPGQGLQFLFEYFSETQRNKGNFPGRFSGRQFSNSRSEMNVSTLELGDSALYLCASSFPGPNTGELFFGEGSRLTVL.

The chain carries TRBV3-1 (or the pseudogene TRBV3-2) and TRBJ2-7; D gene unclear. V shed 0 bases and J shed 6 bases, with 6 bases lying between them. This CDR3 contains 12 residues. Germline CDR1 reads LGHDT; CDR2 reads YNNKEL (reference sequence). In DNA form, the CDR3 reads TGTGCCAGCAGCCAAGACTTGCGCGAGCAGTACTTC. It codes for CASSQDLREQYF.

The chain recombines TRBV7-9 with TRBJ2-7; D possibly corresponds to TRBD1 (6 bases). The V gene lost 3 bases and the J gene lost 5 bases, with 17 bases spanning the gap. Per germline, CDR1 SEHNR and CDR2 FQNEAQ (reference sequence). The CDR3 is 15 residues long. CDR3 sequence reads: CASSLGAPRSHEQYF. As DNA, the CDR3 is TGTGCCAGCAGCTTGGGGGCGCCGAGGTCCCACGAGCAGTACTTC.

This clone was counted once. V usage is TRBV13 and J usage is TRBJ2-2; 7 bases line up with TRBD1. The CDR3 consists of 15 residues. The ends lost 2 bases at V and 4 bases at J; junction bases unmatched: 4. Looked up from germline, CDR1 is PRHDT and CDR2 is FYEKMQ (reference sequence). CDR3 sequence: CASSLRGRATGELFF. Written as DNA, the CDR3 is TGTGCCAGCAGCTTAAGGGGGCGGGCCACCGGGGAGCTGTTTTTT.

This chain uses TRBV5-1 with TRBJ1-6; D is unresolved. This CDR3 has 15 residues. The V end lost 0 bases, the J end lost 2 bases, and 6 bases lay between the germline ends. Germline CDR1 is SGHRS and CDR2 is YFSETQ. The CDR3 is CASSLVGTYNSPLHF. CDR3 DNA: TGCGCCAGCAGCTTGGTTGGGACCTATAATTCACCCCTCCACTTT.

The chain is built from TRBV5-6 and TRBJ2-7, with D tentatively TRBD2 (6 bases). The germline V gene encodes CDR1 SGHDT and CDR2 YYEEEE. Trimming left V 0 bases short and J 3 bases short, with 13 bases between. This CDR3 is 15 amino acids long. As DNA, the CDR3 is TGTGCCAGCAGCTTGGTTGCTAGCGCCATCTACGAGCAGTACTTC. It translates to CASSLVASAIYEQYF.

This chain joins TRBV27 and TRBJ2-7, with a possible D match to TRBD1 (5 bases). Germline CDR1 MNHEY, CDR2 SMNVEV (reference sequence). With 6 bases removed from V and 4 bases from J, the gap between germline ends came to 10 bases. This CDR3 is 12 amino acids long. In DNA, the CDR3 is TGTGCCAGCAGGAGTAAGGGGTACGAGCAGTACTTC. It encodes CASRSKGYEQYF.

CDR3 nucleotides: TGTGCCAGCAGTCCGTCGACATGGGGCTCCTACGAGCAGTACTTC. Translation gives CASSPSTWGSYEQYF. This chain uses TRBV7-2 with TRBJ2-7, with no clear D. V dropped 6 bases and J dropped 0 bases, with 15 bases sitting between them. The V gene's germline CDR1 is SGHTA and CDR2 FQGNSA. The CDR3 totals 15 residues.

The V and J genes are TRBV2 and TRBJ1-2; TRBD1 matches at 8 bases. Germline CDR1 SNHLY, CDR2 FYNNEI. This CDR3 is 13 amino acids long. After removal of 5 bases from V and 8 bases from J, the junction contained 7 bases not matched to a gene. The CDR3 bases are TGTGCCAGCAGTCCGACAGGGGTTCTAGGCTACACCTTC. Translating gives CASSPTGVLGYTF.

V usage is TRBV10-3 and J usage is TRBJ1-1; weak D call: TRBD1 (5 bases). CDR1 is ENHRY and CDR2 is SYGVKD in the germline V gene. This CDR3 contains 14 residues. Trimming shortened V by 2 bases and J by 0 bases, and 7 bases separated the two germline ends. In DNA, the CDR3 is TGTGCCATCAGTGAGGACAGCCTGAACACTGAAGCTTTCTTT. Protein product: CAISEDSLNTEAFF.

A remark on this clone: This same CDR3 is encoded by further DNA sequences in the sample. The gene calls are TRBV27 and TRBJ2-3; unclear D gene. The CDR3 totals 13 residues. Trimming took off 0 bases at V and 4 bases at J, with 5 bases between the two ends. The V gene's germline CDR1 is MNHEY and CDR2 SMNVEV (reference sequence). The CDR3 region is CASSLSRPDTQYF. CDR3 DNA: TGTGCCAGCAGTTTATCCCGCCCAGATACGCAGTATTTT.

This clone was recorded a few times. This chain connects TRBV15 to TRBJ2-7; 7 bases align to TRBD1. V trimming: 5 bases; J trimming: 0 bases; junction bases outside the gene matches: 7. Germline V gives CDR1 LNHNV, CDR2 YYDKDF (reference sequence). There are 15 residues in the CDR3. The CDR3 region has the DNA TGTGCCACCAGCTATTCGACAGGGATCTCCTACGAGCAGTACTTC. Translated: CATSYSTGISYEQYF.

The chain has TRBV5-4 and TRBJ1-6, with 9 bases lining up with TRBD1. This CDR3 spans 17 amino acids. Germline CDR1 and CDR2: SGHNT and YYREEE (reference sequence). V shed 4 bases and J 8 bases; nucleotides not matched to a gene: 13. In DNA, the CDR3 is TGTGCCAGCAGCCCGCGTCCCGGGACAGGGCCGGATTCACCCCTCCACTTT. This gives the protein CASSPRPGTGPDSPLHF.

In regard to this clone: The sample holds other DNA sequences that translate to the same CDR3. The CDR3 DNA is TGTGCCAGTAGCCCCCCGGGAAACACCATATATTTT. This sequence encodes CASSPPGNTIYF. This chain joins TRBV19 and TRBJ1-3; D unclear. CDR3 length: 12 residues. Per the germline V gene, CDR1 is LNHDA and CDR2 is SQIVND (reference sequence). Trimming removed 6 bases at V and 4 bases at J, with 7 bases between.